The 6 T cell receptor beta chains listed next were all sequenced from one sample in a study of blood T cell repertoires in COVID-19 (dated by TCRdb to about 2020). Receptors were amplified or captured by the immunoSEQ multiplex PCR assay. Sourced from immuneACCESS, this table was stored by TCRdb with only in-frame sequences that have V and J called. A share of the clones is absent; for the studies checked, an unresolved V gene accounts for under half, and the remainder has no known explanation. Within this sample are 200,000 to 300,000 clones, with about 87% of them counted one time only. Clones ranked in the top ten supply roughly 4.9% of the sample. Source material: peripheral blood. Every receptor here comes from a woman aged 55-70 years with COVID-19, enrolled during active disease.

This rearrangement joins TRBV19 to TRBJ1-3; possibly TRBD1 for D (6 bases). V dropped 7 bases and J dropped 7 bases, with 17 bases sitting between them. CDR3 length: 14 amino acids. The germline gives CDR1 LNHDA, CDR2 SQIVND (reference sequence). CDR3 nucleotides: TGTGCCAGTACCTCCCGGGGGGCGCCGAACACCATATATTTT. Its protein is CASTSRGAPNTIYF. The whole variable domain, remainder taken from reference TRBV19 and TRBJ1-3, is DGGITQSPKYLFRKEGQNVTLSCEQNLNHDAMYWYRQDPGQGLRLIYYSQIVNDFQKGDIAEGYSVSREKKESFPLTVTSAQKNPTAFYLCASTSRGAPNTIYFGEGSWLTVV.

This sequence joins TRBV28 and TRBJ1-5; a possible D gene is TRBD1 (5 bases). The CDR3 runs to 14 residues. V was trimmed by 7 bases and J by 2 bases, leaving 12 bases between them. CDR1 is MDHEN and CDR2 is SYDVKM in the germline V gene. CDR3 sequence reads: CASKDNGGNQPQHF. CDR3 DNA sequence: TGTGCCAGCAAGGACAATGGGGGCAATCAGCCCCAGCATTTT. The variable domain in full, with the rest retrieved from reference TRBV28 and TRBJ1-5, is DVKVTQSSRYLVKRTGEKVFLECVQDMDHENMFWYRQDPGLGLRLIYFSYDVKMKEKGDIPEGYSVSREKKERFSLILESASTNQTSMYLCASKDNGGNQPQHFGDGTRLSIL.

This CDR3 reads CSASGGRIPDTQYF. Written as DNA, the CDR3 is TGCAGTGCTAGTGGCGGGAGAATCCCAGATACGCAGTATTTT. The rearrangement uses TRBV20-1 and TRBJ2-3, with 7 positions matching TRBD2. Germline lookup yields CDR1 DFQATT and CDR2 SNEGSKA (reference sequence). The CDR3 is 14 residues long. With V trimmed by 3 bases and J by 4 bases, 7 bases remained unmatched.

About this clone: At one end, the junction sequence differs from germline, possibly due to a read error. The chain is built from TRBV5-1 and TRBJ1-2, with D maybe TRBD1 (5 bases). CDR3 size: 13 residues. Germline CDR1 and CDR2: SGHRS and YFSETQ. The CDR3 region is CASSRSGRDGYTF. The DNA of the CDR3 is TGCGCGAGCAGTCGTTCAGGGCGAGATGGCTACACCTTC.

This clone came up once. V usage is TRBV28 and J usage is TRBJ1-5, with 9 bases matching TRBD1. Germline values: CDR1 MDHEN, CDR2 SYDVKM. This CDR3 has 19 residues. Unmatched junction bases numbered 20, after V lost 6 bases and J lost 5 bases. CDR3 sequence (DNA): TGTGCCAGCAGCTATCCCCCCCAATCGACAGGGGGGATTCATCAGCCCCAGCATTTT. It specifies CASSYPPQSTGGIHQPQHF.

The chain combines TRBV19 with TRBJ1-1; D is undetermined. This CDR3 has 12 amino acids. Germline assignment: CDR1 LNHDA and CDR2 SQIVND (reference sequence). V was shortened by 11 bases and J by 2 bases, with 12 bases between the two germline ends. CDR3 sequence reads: CAGLQENTEAFF. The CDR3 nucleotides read TGTGCCGGCTTGCAGGAAAACACTGAAGCTTTCTTT.